This entry features one T cell receptor beta chain sequence. Its target is unknown. The primer mix had 60 Vbeta and 13 Jbeta primers. TCRdb keeps only in-frame clones here, not all; method: immunoSEQ multiplex PCR. Among 100,000 to 150,000 clones listed, approximately 74% were seen once. From germline, CDR1 is GTSNPN and CDR2 SVGIG (reference sequence). This CDR3 region has 13 residues. Deletions cut 2 bases from V and 2 bases from J, with 7 bases between. These data come from a study of cytomegalovirus exposure and HLA in healthy donors. General study findings and limits: Analyses of presence and absence presupposed an approximately uniform sequencing depth across donors. Later work found that TCR association rates differed between HLA loci; DRB1 had the most and HLA-C the fewest. Within a later analysis, the majority of CMV-associated TCR beta chains appeared HLA-restricted. TRBV6-2, TRBV6-3 and some other V segments were unresolvable in 87-base-pair reads.

This TCR was sampled from a male donor in good health and CMV-seronegative. The chain joins TRBV30 to TRBJ1-3; D is unresolved. Input material: PBMCs. The DNA of the CDR3 is TGTGCCTGGAGTCCGGGAGCTGGAAACACCATATATTTT. Amino acids: CAWSPGAGNTIYF.